Below, one T cell receptor beta chain is given with its context. No antigen is known for it. This specimen belongs to a study of graft-versus-host responses after intestinal transplantation. Across the study: Anti-thymocyte globulin induction, then tacrolimus and steroids for roughly 3 years, went to all recipients.

The repertoire was sequenced with immunoSEQ multiplex PCR; TCRdb's copy has only in-frame clones and lacks some. The repertoire holds roughly 81,000 clones, with approximately 78% as singletons. From germline, CDR1 is MGHRA and CDR2 YSYEKL. This CDR3 spans 15 amino acids. Trimming cost V 6 bases and J 1 base, with 14 bases left between them. Findings of the study overall: The authors found GvH clones in recipient marrow, some appearing first in ileum or blood.

The V and J genes are TRBV4-1 and TRBJ2-3; the D gene is possibly TRBD1 (6 bases). This clonotype originated in a human donor who received an intestinal transplant. Specimen: unstimulated CD4+ T cells sorted from spleen or lymph node cells, collected before intestinal transplant. CDR3 sequence reads: CASSVMWTGTDTQYF. In DNA, the CDR3 is TGCGCCAGCAGTGTCATGTGGACAGGCACAGATACGCAGTATTTT.